Presented here are 15 T cell receptor beta chains from one specimen sequenced in a study of blood T cells in healthy people across ages. Sample-barcoded 5' priming and a J-beta primer mix drove a second PCR of roughly 6 to 12 cycles. Each CDR3 protein gets one entry after TCRdb re-called the 5' RACE reads with MiXCR. Of 750,000 to 850,000 distinct CDR3 sequences listed, roughly 25% are singletons. The same sample was also used in a study of T cells of mothers and their children.

Sequencing was performed on blood. These TCRs come from a boy aged 5 to 17 in good health.

The gene calls are TRBV12-3 or TRBV12-4 and TRBJ1-2, with D unresolved. Trimming removed 1 base from V and 6 bases from J, with 12 bases in between. The CDR3 length is 14 residues. The CDR3 here is CASSLVLVSHGYTF. The DNA of the CDR3 is TGTGCCAGCAGTTTAGTTCTGGTTTCACATGGCTACACCTTC.

This clonotype was picked up a small number of times. The chain joins TRBV6-5 to TRBJ2-5; maybe TRBD2 (6 bases). The length of the CDR3 is 15 residues. Germline-derived CDR1 and CDR2 are MNHEY and SVGAGI. The V end lost 5 bases, the J end lost 0 bases, and 13 bases lay between the germline ends. CDR3 nucleotides: TGTGCCAGCAGTCGGGGCGGGGCGTACCAAGAGACCCAGTACTTC. Translating gives CASSRGGAYQETQYF.

This clonotype was counted a few times. The rearrangement uses TRBV12-3 or TRBV12-4 and TRBJ2-7; the match to TRBD1 covers 9 bases. Trimming took 5 bases from V and 5 from J; bases not matched to a gene: 4. The CDR3 has 13 amino acids. CDR3 sequence (DNA): TGTGCCAGCAGTGGGGACAGGGTCCACGAGCAGTACTTC. Translated: CASSGDRVHEQYF.

This chain links TRBV20-1 with TRBJ2-4, with TRBD1 as a possible D gene (5 bases). CDR1 and CDR2 (germline): DFQATT, SNEGSKA (reference sequence). V lost 0 bases to trimming and J lost 1 base, with 13 bases between them. CDR3 length equals 16 residues. For the CDR3, the DNA is TGCAGTGCTAGAGATCAACAGGTTGTGGCCAAAAACATTCAGTACTTC. Its protein product is CSARDQQVVAKNIQYF.

This clonotype was counted only a few times. CDR3 sequence reads: CSAEASGINYEQYF. Written as DNA, the CDR3 is TGCAGTGCCGAAGCTAGCGGAATCAACTACGAGCAGTACTTC. The chain employs TRBV20-1 and TRBJ2-7, with TRBD2 matching 7 bases. In germline, CDR1 is DFQATT, CDR2 SNEGSKA (reference sequence). V gave up 6 bases and J gave up 3 bases; unmatched junction bases: 11. CDR3 length equals 14 residues.

CDR3 in amino acids: CASSPTLTNEQFF. The CDR3 DNA follows: TGTGCCAGCAGCCCGACGCTGACTAATGAGCAGTTCTTC. V gene TRBV11-2 combines with J gene TRBJ2-1; no reliable D call. The CDR3 consists of 13 residues. V was shortened by 5 bases and J by 7 bases, with 12 bases between the two germline ends. In germline, CDR1 is SGHAT, CDR2 FQNNGV.

This clonotype was recorded once. The chain joins TRBV7-2 to TRBJ2-5, with a possible D match to TRBD2 (5 bases). The DNA end lines up better with TRBJ2-7; the J call may be wrong. From germline, CDR1 is SGHTA and CDR2 FQGNSA. The CDR3 length is 15 residues. CDR3 nucleotides: TGTGCCAGCAGCTCCGGACTGCTCGCCTCCTACGAGCAGTACTTC. Amino acids: CASSSGLLASYEQYF.

The chain carries TRBV5-1 and TRBJ2-3; possible D gene TRBD1, 5 bases. Germline V gene lookup returns CDR1 SGHRS and CDR2 YFSETQ. V was shortened by 0 bases and J by 0 bases, with 8 bases between the two germline ends. CDR3 length: 15 residues. The CDR3 loop is CASSLESGSTDTQYF. The CDR3 DNA is TGCGCCAGCAGCTTGGAGTCAGGGAGCACAGATACGCAGTATTTT.

This chain uses TRBV9 with TRBJ2-7, with 10 bases lining up with TRBD2. CDR3 length: 14 amino acids. With 3 bases clipped from V and 4 bases from J, the junction kept 4 bases outside the gene matches. Germline V gene sequence: CDR1 SGDLS, CDR2 YYNGEE. CDR3 bases: TGTGCCAGCAGCGCAGTAGCGGGAGGTTACGAGCAGTACTTC. It encodes CASSAVAGGYEQYF.

J is TRBJ2-5 and V is TRBV3-1, with TRBD2 as a possible D gene (6 bases). The germline V gene has CDR1 LGHDT and CDR2 YNNKEL (reference sequence). V lost 11 bases, J lost 2 bases, and 15 bases lay in between. There are 13 residues in the CDR3. CDR3 loop: CAYGRGSQETQYF. CDR3 nucleotide sequence: TGTGCCTACGGCCGGGGGAGTCAAGAGACCCAGTACTTC.

CDR3 region: CASSFGLAGGYEQYF. The CDR3 bases are TGTGCCAGCAGCTTCGGACTAGCGGGAGGCTACGAGCAGTACTTC. The rearrangement links TRBV7-2 to TRBJ2-5, with 14 bases that match TRBD2. TRBJ2-7 matches the DNA end more closely, so the J call is doubtful. There are 15 residues in the CDR3. Germline-derived CDR1 and CDR2 are SGHTA and FQGNSA.

The sample holds a few counts of this clonotype. The chain couples TRBV28 to TRBJ1-2, with D tentatively TRBD1 (6 bases). Between the trimmed V and J ends, which lost 8 bases and 6 bases, there was a span of 19 bases. This CDR3 has 14 amino acids. Germline loops: CDR1 MDHEN, CDR2 SYDVKM. The CDR3 reads CASFQPGDLDGYTF. The CDR3 region has the DNA TGTGCCAGCTTTCAGCCAGGGGATCTTGATGGCTACACCTTC.

V gene TRBV28 combines with J gene TRBJ2-1; 7 bases map to TRBD2. The CDR3 consists of 15 residues. After removal of 6 bases from V and 8 bases from J, the junction contained 13 bases not matched to a gene. Germline loops: CDR1 MDHEN, CDR2 SYDVKM. DNA of the CDR3: TGTGCCAGCAGAACTGGGGACGGACTAGGCGATGAGCAGTTCTTC. As protein: CASRTGDGLGDEQFF.

The table lists this clonotype with a few counts. At one end, the junction sequence differs from germline, possibly due to a read error. V is TRBV9 and J is TRBJ2-1, with D uncertain. Germline CDR1 SGDLS, CDR2 YYNGEE. This CDR3 comprises 17 residues. The CDR3 DNA is TGTGCCAGCAGCGCCGCCGACTCCCCGAGGCCCTACAGTGAGCAGTTCTTC. It translates to CASSAADSPRPYSEQFF.

J is TRBJ1-2 and V is TRBV9; 10 nucleotides match TRBD1. Looked up from germline, CDR1 is SGDLS and CDR2 is YYNGEE. The junction had 5 bases not matched to a gene; V was cut back by 4 bases and J by 2 bases. This CDR3 has 15 amino acids. The CDR3 bases are TGTGCCAGCAGCACAGACAGGGGGCTGAACTATGGCTACACCTTC. It codes for CASSTDRGLNYGYTF. Based on the CDR3 plus reference TRBV9 and TRBJ1-2, the full variable domain is DSGVTQTPKHLITATGQRVTLRCSPRSGDLSVYWYQQSLDQGLQFLIQYYNGEERAKGNILERFSAQQFPDLHSELNLSSLELGDSALYFCASSTDRGLNYGYTFGSGTRLTVV.